This T cell receptor (beta chain) was recorded in a study of human T cells and chemical hapten exposure. TCRdb reprocessed the RACE reads with MiXCR, giving one entry per CDR3 protein. The data contain roughly 38,000 distinct CDR3 sequences, approximately 12% of them singletons. V lost 5 bases, J lost 0 bases, and 29 bases lay in between. This CDR3 region has 21 residues. CDR1 and CDR2 from the germline V gene are MNHEY and SMNVEV (reference sequence). Time point noted: pre-sensitization, week 0. Sample treatment: therapeutic diphenylcyclopropenone sensitization with weekly scalp DPC. The authors extracted total RNA from unfractionated whole blood. This clonotype was counted many times.

This specimen was whole blood, taken in connection with sensitization to the hapten diphenylcyclopropenone (DPC). The chain combines TRBV27 with TRBJ2-4; D may be TRBD1 (6 bases). The origin of this receptor is a woman aged 40 to 50 with alopecia areata. Some clones in this sample may be carry-over from other donors' samples. The CDR3 loop is CASSPRPGQLANHLAKNIQYF. The CDR3 DNA follows: TGTGCCAGCAGTCCCCGCCCCGGACAGCTCGCTAACCACCTAGCCAAAAACATTCAGTACTTC.